These 22 T cell receptor beta chains were sequenced from one sample in a study of T-cell reconstitution after alpha-beta-depleted transplantation in children. Preparation of the TCRbeta library was carried out with unique molecular identifiers. One entry per CDR3 protein, called by TCRdb with MiXCR from the PCR reads. The data show about 400,000 distinct CDR3 sequences, with roughly 20% seen just once and approximately 3.9% held by the top ten. Sequenced material: PBMCs from the stem cell graft donor, taken from the stem cell graft. The receptor source for this set is a human donor who donated a stem cell graft to a child with acute myeloid leukemia.

The chain is built from TRBV20-1 and TRBJ2-7; either TRBD1 or TRBD2 may supply D (5 bases each). This CDR3 is 14 amino acids long. Trimming left V 6 bases short and J 0 bases short, with 15 bases between. Germline V gene lookup returns CDR1 DFQATT and CDR2 SNEGSKA (reference sequence). The CDR3 is CSAPGITGSYEQYF. The DNA for the CDR3 is TGCAGTGCCCCGGGGATAACAGGCTCCTACGAGCAGTACTTC.

The chain couples TRBV6-5 to TRBJ1-1; possibly TRBD1 for D (5 bases). Per germline, CDR1 MNHEY and CDR2 SVGAGI. V lost 0 bases, J lost 4 bases, and 9 bases lay in between. This CDR3 has 14 residues. CDR3 nucleotides: TGTGCCAGCAGTTACTCACTGGGGGGCACTGAAGCTTTCTTT. Translation: CASSYSLGGTEAFF.

This clonotype came up many times. The V gene is TRBV12-3 or TRBV12-4, the J gene TRBJ2-2; D unresolved. The CDR3 totals 13 residues. V was pared by 6 bases and J by 0 bases, with 5 bases between. CDR3 nucleotide sequence: TGTGCCAGCAGCCCGACGAACACCGGGGAGCTGTTTTTT. Its protein product is CASSPTNTGELFF.

This clonotype came up a few times. The chain combines TRBV7-2 with TRBJ2-7; 7 bases align to TRBD1. The CDR3 runs 16 residues. The germline gives CDR1 SGHTA, CDR2 FQGNSA. J lost 6 bases, V lost 5 bases, and 16 bases had no gene match. The chain's CDR3 is CASSPWTGPSSVEQYF. The DNA for the CDR3 is TGTGCCAGCAGCCCTTGGACAGGCCCGTCTTCTGTCGAGCAGTACTTC.

This clonotype showed up just a few times. The chain is built from TRBV12-3 or TRBV12-4 and TRBJ1-1; D is unclear. Trimming took 5 bases from V and 2 from J, leaving 12 bases between them. The CDR3 is 14 amino acids. The CDR3 protein is CASSGSTRNTEAFF. Written as DNA, the CDR3 is TGTGCCAGCAGTGGATCCACACGAAACACTGAAGCTTTCTTT.

The chain employs TRBV5-1 and TRBJ2-1, with TRBD2 matching 11 bases. From germline, CDR1 is SGHRS and CDR2 YFSETQ. J lost 2 bases, V lost 1 base, and 2 bases had no gene match. This CDR3 spans 16 amino acids. The CDR3 reads CASSLLTSGTYNEQFF. Here the CDR3 DNA reads TGCGCCAGCAGCTTGCTGACTAGCGGGACCTACAATGAGCAGTTCTTC.

The V gene is TRBV12-3 or TRBV12-4, the J gene TRBJ1-1; 8 nucleotides line up with TRBD1. With V trimmed by 4 bases and J by 4 bases, 8 bases remained unmatched. The CDR3 runs 15 residues. The CDR3 sequence: CASSWTGRLGTEAFF. CDR3 coding DNA: TGTGCCAGCAGTTGGACAGGGCGTTTGGGCACTGAAGCTTTCTTT.

The rearrangement links TRBV28 to TRBJ2-3, with a weak D call TRBD1 (5 bases). Germline V gene sequence: CDR1 MDHEN, CDR2 SYDVKM. The CDR3 has 14 residues. V lost 3 bases and J 0 bases, leaving 7 bases between the germline ends. In DNA, the CDR3 is TGTGCCAGCAGTTTGACAGTTAGCACAGATACGCAGTATTTT. It encodes CASSLTVSTDTQYF.

The chain employs TRBV5-1 and TRBJ1-1; D gene ambiguous. V was cut by 7 bases and J by 1 base, with 11 bases left in between. Germline V lookup: CDR1 SGHRS, CDR2 YFSETQ. This CDR3 has 13 amino acids. The CDR3 DNA sequence: TGCGCCAGCCAGGTTTTGTCGAACACTGAAGCTTTCTTT. Translation: CASQVLSNTEAFF.

The rearrangement links TRBV20-1 to TRBJ1-6; D ambiguous. This CDR3 contains 13 residues. With 3 bases removed from V and 7 bases from J, the gap between germline ends came to 10 bases. From germline, CDR1 is DFQATT and CDR2 SNEGSKA (reference sequence). The CDR3 DNA is TGCAGTGCTAGGGCAGGTGTCAATTCACCCCTCCACTTT. This encodes CSARAGVNSPLHF.

The chain has TRBV27 and TRBJ2-5, with TRBD1 as a possible D gene (5 bases). Germline CDR1 and CDR2: MNHEY and SMNVEV (reference sequence). Trimming left V 3 bases short and J 10 bases short, with 15 bases between. The CDR3 spans 13 residues. The CDR3 DNA reads TGTGCCAGCAGTTTCCAGGGTGGTGGGATCCAGTACTTC. This sequence encodes CASSFQGGGIQYF.

The chain couples TRBV3-1 to TRBJ2-1, with TRBD2 identical over 9 bases. Looked up from germline, CDR1 is LGHDT and CDR2 is YNNKEL (reference sequence). V trimming: 4 bases; J trimming: 0 bases; junction bases outside the gene matches: 1. This CDR3 region has 15 residues. CDR3 loop: CASSRREGSYNEQFF. The CDR3 region has the DNA TGTGCCAGCAGCCGGCGGGAGGGCTCCTACAATGAGCAGTTCTTC.

This clonotype was counted ten times or more. The chain couples TRBV27 to TRBJ2-1; 12 positions match TRBD2. The V gene's germline CDR1 is MNHEY and CDR2 SMNVEV (reference sequence). This CDR3 has 16 amino acids. With V trimmed by 5 bases and J by 9 bases, 11 bases remained unmatched. In DNA form, the CDR3 reads TGTGCCAGCAGTCCTTCGACTAGCGGGAGTTGGGGTGAGCAGTTCTTC. Protein: CASSPSTSGSWGEQFF.

The CDR3 spells CASNFETSGQETQYF. The CDR3 DNA reads TGTGCCAGTAACTTCGAAACTAGCGGGCAAGAGACCCAGTACTTC. This chain links TRBV12-3 or TRBV12-4 with TRBJ2-5; 9 bases line up with TRBD2. The CDR3 contains 15 residues. Trimming removed 9 bases from V and 2 bases from J; junction bases left unmatched: 10.

The gene calls are TRBV29-1 and TRBJ2-1, with a tentative D call TRBD2 (6 bases). The CDR3 has 13 amino acids. V shed 7 bases and J shed 4 bases, with 14 bases lying between them. Germline assignment: CDR1 SQVTM and CDR2 ANQGSEA. The CDR3 DNA follows: TGCAGCGGGGAGGTCTTTTATTACAATGAGCAGTTCTTC. This codes for CSGEVFYYNEQFF.

This clonotype was found many times. The chain is built from TRBV24-1 and TRBJ2-1; 11 bases fit TRBD2. Per germline, CDR1 KGHDR and CDR2 SFDVKD. The junction had 4 bases not matched to a gene; V was cut back by 4 bases and J by 6 bases. There are 15 residues in the CDR3. The CDR3 sequence: CATSDPGTSGNEQFF. In DNA form, the CDR3 reads TGTGCCACCAGTGACCCCGGGACTAGCGGCAATGAGCAGTTCTTC.

The V and J genes are TRBV20-1 and TRBJ2-1; 8 bases match TRBD2. The trim removed 5 bases at V and 7 bases at J, leaving 19 bases unmatched. Germline V gene sequence: CDR1 DFQATT, CDR2 SNEGSKA (reference sequence). CDR3 size: 17 residues. In nucleotides, the CDR3 is TGCAGTGCTGGGGGGCCGGGAGGGCCCTTTCTTAGGAATGAGCAGTTCTTC. It is translated as CSAGGPGGPFLRNEQFF.

This clonotype was found many times. The chain is built from TRBV10-3 and TRBJ2-1; D remains ambiguous. Per the germline V gene, CDR1 is ENHRY and CDR2 is SYGVKD. The CDR3 contains 15 residues. Trimming took off 0 bases at V and 4 bases at J, with 10 bases between the two ends. The CDR3 DNA reads TGTGCCATCAGTGAGTCGGCTGTTTCTTACAATGAGCAGTTCTTC. Its protein product is CAISESAVSYNEQFF.

The V gene is TRBV12-3 or TRBV12-4, the J gene TRBJ1-4, with TRBD1 as a possible D gene (6 bases). This CDR3 contains 15 residues. V lost 6 bases and J 7 bases, leaving 18 bases between the germline ends. The CDR3 DNA is TGTGCCAGCAGACCTGCAGGGGCGAGGAGTGAAAAACTGTTTTTT. Translated, it gives CASRPAGARSEKLFF.

This clonotype showed up just a few times. This chain's CDR3 is CASSLGVRGRPQETQYF. CDR3 nucleotides: TGTGCCAGCAGCTTAGGTGTCCGGGGGAGGCCTCAAGAGACCCAGTACTTC. The V gene is TRBV7-8, the J gene TRBJ2-5, with D possibly being TRBD2 (6 bases). The CDR3 contains 17 residues. V was clipped by 1 base and J by 2 bases, with 17 bases between them. Germline V gene lookup returns CDR1 SGHVS and CDR2 FQNEAQ.

This clonotype was recorded a few times. The CDR3 loop is CSASGTSGGGETQYF. DNA of the CDR3: TGCAGTGCTAGCGGGACTAGCGGAGGGGGGGAGACCCAGTACTTC. The rearrangement uses TRBV20-1 and TRBJ2-5; 11 bases are a match to TRBD2. J lost 5 bases, V lost 3 bases, and 8 bases had no gene match. Germline CDR1 reads DFQATT; CDR2 reads SNEGSKA (reference sequence). This CDR3 region has 15 residues.

This clonotype was detected ten times or more. The rearrangement links TRBV27 to TRBJ2-3; D gene unclear. The V and J ends lost 4 bases and 6 bases respectively, with 11 bases between them. Germline CDR1 reads MNHEY; CDR2 reads SMNVEV (reference sequence). The CDR3 contains 13 residues. The CDR3 is CASSYKGLDTQYF. The CDR3, as DNA: TGTGCCAGCAGTTACAAGGGTCTGGATACGCAGTATTTT.